This TCR beta chain was identified in a study of read filtering for tumor transcriptome and immune sequencing. Study as a whole: Among patients, 17 to 20 were male and some 15 female, aged about 40 to 90 (mean approximately 71). Findings of the study overall: Dropping single-read clonotypes raised IR-seq and RNA-seq shared-clonotype correlation.

Comments on this clonotype: Its antigen is currently unknown.

The V end lost 3 bases, the J end lost 4 bases, and 21 bases lay between the germline ends. The length of the CDR3 is 17 residues. Germline lookup yields CDR1 SGHDN and CDR2 FVKESK. Molecular barcoded adaptors covering alpha/delta and beta/gamma chains were used on roughly 400 ng RNA. TCRdb re-called the reads with MiXCR, one entry per CDR3 protein. The sample lists tens of thousands of distinct CDR3 sequences; roughly 18% were seen once. The material sequenced was a population of CD138-negative cells sorted from bone marrow. The chain couples TRBV14 to TRBJ2-5; D possibly corresponds to TRBD1 (6 bases). The receptor comes from a donor aged 40 or older with multiple myeloma. CDR3 sequence (DNA): TGTGCCAGCAGCCACCTCGACCGCCGCGGCAGGGGAGAGACCCAGTACTTC. It specifies CASSHLDRRGRGETQYF.